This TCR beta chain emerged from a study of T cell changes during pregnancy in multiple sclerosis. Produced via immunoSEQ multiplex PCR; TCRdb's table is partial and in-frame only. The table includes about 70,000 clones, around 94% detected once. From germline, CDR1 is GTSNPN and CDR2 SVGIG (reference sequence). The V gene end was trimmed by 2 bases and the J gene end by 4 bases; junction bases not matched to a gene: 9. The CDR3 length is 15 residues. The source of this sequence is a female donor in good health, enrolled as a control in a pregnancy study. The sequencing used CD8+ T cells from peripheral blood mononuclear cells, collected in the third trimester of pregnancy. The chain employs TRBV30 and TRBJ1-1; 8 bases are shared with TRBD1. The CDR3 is CAWSPLGQGFTEAFF. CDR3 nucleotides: TGTGCCTGGAGTCCCCTCGGACAGGGATTCACTGAAGCTTTCTTT.